This passage covers 3 T cell receptor beta chains from one sample sequenced in a study of T-cell memory formation after mild COVID-19. TCRdb re-called the 5' RACE reads through MiXCR, storing one row per CDR3 protein. Of roughly 580,000 distinct CDR3 sequences listed, about a sixth were seen once; the top ten hold around 12%. The sequenced sample was PBMCs or a T cell subset sorted from them (not recorded which). The receptors come from an adult woman who had mild COVID-19 (a few samples of this study predate the infection). Cell type and time point are not known.

This clonotype was recorded a few times. This sequence joins TRBV7-8 and TRBJ2-5; the match to TRBD2 covers 13 bases. V lost 5 bases, J lost 5 bases, and 8 bases stayed unmatched. The germline CDR1 and CDR2 sequences are SGHVS and FQNEAQ. The CDR3 is made up of 16 amino acids. In DNA form, the CDR3 reads TGTGCCAGCAGCCTTAAACTAGCGGGAGGGAGGGAGACCCAGTACTTC. Translated: CASSLKLAGGRETQYF.

The V call is TRBV7-9, the J call TRBJ2-1; D ambiguous. CDR1 and CDR2 from the germline V gene are SEHNR and FQNEAQ (reference sequence). The V and J ends lost 4 bases and 3 bases respectively, with 4 bases between them. This CDR3 has 12 amino acids. The CDR3 nucleotides read TGTGCCAGCAGCTCCCACTACAATGAGCAGTTCTTC. It yields the protein CASSSHYNEQFF.

This rearrangement joins TRBV20-1 to TRBJ2-6; 8 bases map to TRBD1. CDR1 is DFQATT, CDR2 SNEGSKA, per germline (reference sequence). The ends lost 6 bases at V and 0 bases at J; junction bases unmatched: 7. The CDR3 is 16 amino acids. Here the CDR3 DNA reads TGCAGTGCCACGGACAGGGTCTACTCTGGGGCCAACGTCCTGACTTTC. This gives the protein CSATDRVYSGANVLTF.